Listed below are T cell receptor beta chains from one sample, sequenced in a study of cytomegalovirus exposure and HLA in healthy donors. Sequencing used immunoSEQ multiplex PCR; TCRdb keeps in-frame clones, though not all of them. The data contain 95,000 to 150,000 clones, 60% to 75% of them singletons. The sequenced sample was PBMCs. The receptors shown here come from a woman in her thirties or forties in good health and CMV-seropositive. CDR3s include the opening cysteine and the closing phenylalanine or tryptophan. The D gene is left open where the match is weak. Size tells how often a clone was seen (once, few, many) or the class of an expanded clone, and some rows leave it out.

18,TRBJ1-6,NA,TRBV10-3,TRBD1,CAISESGRTGDNNSPLHF,TGTGCCATCAGTGAGTCGGGCCGGACAGGGGATAATAATTCACCCCTCCACTTT
14,TRBJ2-7,NA,TRBV6-1,NA,CASSRQAANYEQYF,TGTGCCAGCAGTAGACAAGCCGCAAATTACGAGCAGTACTTC
16,TRBJ1-5,NA,TRBV7-9,TRBD1,CASSKGTGMDNQPQHF,TGTGCCAGCAGCAAAGGGACAGGGATGGACAATCAGCCCCAGCATTTT
13,TRBJ2-7,NA,TRBV28,TRBD1,CASSLTGVAEQYF,TGTGCCAGCAGTCTTACAGGGGTGGCGGAGCAGTACTTC
17,TRBJ1-1,NA,TRBV4-3,TRBD1,CASSQRSTGQITTEAFF,TGCGCCAGCAGCCAGAGATCTACGGGACAGATAACAACTGAAGCTTTCTTT
14,TRBJ1-2,NA,TRBV10-3,TRBD1,CAISERTGSYGYTF,TGTGCCATCAGTGAGAGGACAGGGAGCTATGGCTACACCTTC
17,TRBJ1-1,NA,TRBV2,TRBD1,CAREIDRGGIGNTEAFF,TGTGCCAGAGAGATAGACAGGGGAGGAATTGGGAACACTGAAGCTTTCTTT
14,TRBJ1-1,NA,TRBV5-1,NA,CASSLGAANTEAFF,TGCGCCAGCAGCTTAGGGGCCGCGAACACTGAAGCTTTCTTT
15,TRBJ1-4,NA,TRBV7-9,TRBD1,CASRPSGTGEEKLFF,TGTGCCAGCAGACCATCCGGGACAGGGGAGGAAAAACTGTTTTTT
14,TRBJ1-5,NA,TRBV19,NA,CASSIVTGNQPQHF,TGTGCCAGTAGTATAGTCACAGGCAATCAGCCCCAGCATTTT
16,TRBJ2-2,NA,TRBV4-3,NA,CASSHDRPTGAGELFF,TGCGCCAGCAGCCATGATCGACCTACGGGGGCCGGGGAGCTGTTTTTT
13,TRBJ1-1,few,TRBV10-2,NA,CASSPRMNTEAFF,TGCGCCAGCAGTCCCAGAATGAACACTGAAGCTTTCTTT
14,TRBJ2-5,few,TRBV5-4,NA,CASSLQGSVETQYF,TGTGCCAGCAGCTTGCAGGGGTCGGTAGAGACCCAGTACTTC
13,TRBJ2-7,NA,TRBV19,TRBD1,CASGDRQPYEQYF,TGTGCCAGTGGGGACAGACAACCCTACGAGCAGTACTTC
18,TRBJ2-3,NA,TRBV5-6,TRBD2,CASSARTSGIGNTDTQYF,TGTGCCAGCAGCGCACGGACTAGCGGGATAGGCAACACAGATACGCAGTATTTT
14,TRBJ2-1,once,TRBV7-3,NA,CASSSSGQNNEQFF,TGTGCCAGCAGCTCCTCTGGACAGAACAATGAGCAGTTCTTC
16,TRBJ2-6,once,TRBV19,NA,CASRESGNSGANVLTF,TGTGCCAGTAGGGAGTCAGGGAACTCTGGGGCCAACGTCCTGACTTTC
16,TRBJ2-2,NA,TRBV7-9,TRBD2,CASSRTSGFPPGELFF,TGTGCCAGCAGCCGGACTAGCGGGTTCCCCCCCGGGGAGCTGTTTTTT
15,TRBJ1-2,NA,TRBV6-5,NA,CASSYSIQGNYGYTF,TGTGCCAGCAGTTACTCGATACAGGGAAACTATGGCTACACCTTC
16,TRBJ2-1,NA,TRBV6-4,NA,CASSDSNERSYNEQFF,TGTGCCAGCAGTGACTCGAACGAGCGCTCCTACAATGAGCAGTTCTTC
15,TRBJ1-4,NA,TRBV30,NA,CAWSPTDSPNEKLFF,TGTGCCTGGAGTCCGACCGACAGTCCTAATGAAAAACTGTTTTTT
11,TRBJ2-5,NA,TRBV20-1,NA,CSAQGGETQYF,TGCAGTGCTCAAGGGGGAGAGACCCAGTACTTC
14,TRBJ1-2,NA,TRBV6-6,NA,CASRPGLGGYGYTF,TGTGCCAGCAGACCGGGACTGGGGGGCTATGGCTACACCTTC
17,TRBJ1-1,once,TRBV12-5,NA,CASGKELSGIGNTEAFF,TGTGCTAGTGGTAAAGAACTTTCAGGGATCGGCAACACTGAAGCTTTCTTT
17,TRBJ2-2,NA,TRBV30,TRBD2,CAWSVRLSSGRPGELFF,TGTGCCTGGAGTGTACGATTATCTAGCGGGAGACCCGGGGAGCTGTTTTTT
16,TRBJ2-3,few,TRBV21-1,NA,CASSKVKGTSTDTQYF,TGTGCCAGCAGCAAAGTTAAGGGGACTAGCACAGATACGCAGTATTTT
15,TRBJ1-1,NA,TRBV7-8,TRBD1,CASSLGNQGVTEAFF,TGTGCCAGCAGCTTGGGCAACCAGGGGGTGACTGAAGCTTTCTTT